A single sample is the source of the 21 T cell receptor beta chains below, sequenced in a study of blood T cell repertoires in COVID-19. Sequencing was performed with immunoSEQ multiplex PCR; in TCRdb, only in-frame clones are kept and a portion is missing. The sample gives over 100,000 clones, 70% to 90% of which show up once; about a tenth is in the top ten. Sample: peripheral blood. The receptor set was obtained from a man in his forties with active or convalescent COVID-19.

This chain joins TRBV5-1 and TRBJ1-1; D is undetermined. V lost 0 bases and J lost 4, with 10 bases in between. Germline V gene data show CDR1 as SGHRS and CDR2 as YFSETQ. This CDR3 is built from 14 residues. The CDR3 here is CASSLVVGSTEAFF. DNA for the CDR3: TGCGCCAGCAGCTTGGTGGTGGGGAGCACTGAAGCTTTCTTT.

The chain recombines TRBV3-1 (or the pseudogene TRBV3-2) with TRBJ2-2; weak D call: TRBD2 (6 bases). V lost 4 bases to trimming and J lost 4 bases, with 10 bases between them. The CDR3 length is 14 residues. The germline V gene has CDR1 LGHDT and CDR2 YNNKEL (reference sequence). CDR3 loop: CASSPRTITGELFF. CDR3 coding DNA: TGTGCCAGCAGCCCACGGACTATCACCGGGGAGCTGTTTTTT.

The rearrangement links TRBV7-6 to TRBJ2-7; 7 nucleotides agree with TRBD2. The CDR3 extends over 17 amino acids. Germline CDR1 and CDR2: SGHVS and FNYEAQ. J gave up 3 bases and V 4 bases, and 15 bases lay outside the gene matches. CDR3 sequence: CASSWAERIRGDYEQYF. CDR3 bases: TGTGCCAGCAGCTGGGCTGAAAGAATCCGGGGGGACTACGAGCAGTACTTC.

The chain combines TRBV5-1 with TRBJ2-2; 8 bases align to TRBD1. The trim removed 7 bases at V and 2 bases at J, leaving 7 bases unmatched. Germline CDR1 is SGHRS and CDR2 is YFSETQ. CDR3 length equals 15 residues. The chain's CDR3 is CASRIDRGNTGELFF. CDR3 in DNA: TGCGCCAGCCGTATCGACAGGGGAAACACCGGGGAGCTGTTTTTT.

The table lists this clone with a count of one. The V call is TRBV11-2, the J call TRBJ2-1, with 9 bases fitting TRBD2. Per the germline V gene, CDR1 is SGHAT and CDR2 is FQNNGV. Germline trimming cut 0 bases from V and 0 bases from J; bases unmatched to any gene: 3. The CDR3 loop spans 17 amino acids. CDR3 nucleotides: TGTGCCAGCAGCTTAGATGCGGGGGGGCTCTCCTACAATGAGCAGTTCTTC. Translated, it gives CASSLDAGGLSYNEQFF.

This clone appeared once. This rearrangement joins TRBV4-3 to TRBJ2-3, with D uncertain. The CDR3 consists of 15 residues. Germline values: CDR1 LGHNA, CDR2 YSLEER. V lost 1 base to trimming and J lost 1 base, with 9 bases between them. In DNA form, the CDR3 reads TGCGCCAGCAGCCAAGGGATCCGGGGCACAGATACGCAGTATTTT. It yields the protein CASSQGIRGTDTQYF.

The chain employs TRBV19 and TRBJ2-7, with 13 nucleotides matching TRBD2. V shed 0 bases and J 5 bases; nucleotides not matched to a gene: 7. The germline V gene encodes CDR1 LNHDA and CDR2 SQIVND (reference sequence). The CDR3 has 17 residues. As DNA, the CDR3 is TGTGCCAGTAGTATAGATCTTTGGACTAGCGGGGGCGACGAGCAGTACTTC. Its protein product is CASSIDLWTSGGDEQYF. The full variable domain, completed using reference TRBV19 and TRBJ2-7, is DGGITQSPKYLFRKEGQNVTLSCEQNLNHDAMYWYRQDPGQGLRLIYYSQIVNDFQKGDIAEGYSVSREKKESFPLTVTSAQKNPTAFYLCASSIDLWTSGGDEQYFGPGTRLTVT.

V is TRBV5-1 and J is TRBJ2-6, with D possibly matching TRBD1 (5 bases). The germline gives CDR1 SGHRS, CDR2 YFSETQ. This CDR3 has 14 residues. V dropped 7 bases and J dropped 9 bases, with 17 bases sitting between them. Here the CDR3 reads CASGAAVSNNVLTF. CDR3 DNA sequence: TGCGCCAGCGGGGCAGCCGTATCCAACAACGTCCTGACTTTC.

The chain combines TRBV29-1 with TRBJ2-5, with a weak D call TRBD1 (6 bases). The CDR3 sequence is 14 residues long. CDR1 and CDR2 (germline): SQVTM, ANQGSEA. V was pared by 6 bases and J by 5 bases, with 19 bases between. The DNA for the CDR3 is TGCAGCGTAGAAACTACAGGGTTTGGCGAGACCCAGTACTTC. Translating gives CSVETTGFGETQYF.

The table lists this clone with a few counts. The J gene is TRBJ1-6, the V gene TRBV27, with TRBD1 matching over 7 bases. The junction had 7 bases not matched to a gene; V was cut back by 5 bases and J by 6 bases. From germline, CDR1 is MNHEY and CDR2 SMNVEV (reference sequence). CDR3 length: 15 residues. The CDR3 coding sequence is TGTGCCAGCAGTCGAGGGACAGTACTTAATTCACCCCTCCACTTT. Protein sequence: CASSRGTVLNSPLHF.

The chain has TRBV11-2 and TRBJ2-7, with a weak D call TRBD1 (6 bases). V gave up 2 bases and J gave up 2 bases, with 13 bases separating them. Germline V lookup: CDR1 SGHAT, CDR2 FQNNGV. This CDR3 has 15 residues. In DNA, the CDR3 is TGTGCCAGCAGCTTAAGGACAGAGTTGACCTACGAGCAGTACTTC. The encoded protein is CASSLRTELTYEQYF.

The chain links TRBV7-2 to TRBJ1-1, with 8 bases that match TRBD1. Germline V CDR1 and CDR2: SGHTA, FQGNSA. After removal of 3 bases from V and 4 bases from J, the junction contained 7 bases not matched to a gene. The CDR3 is made up of 15 amino acids. The CDR3 nucleotides read TGTGCCAGCAGCTTTACGACAGGGGTCGGCACTGAAGCTTTCTTT. The encoded protein is CASSFTTGVGTEAFF.

This chain links TRBV9 with TRBJ2-3; 9 positions agree with TRBD2. This CDR3 is 16 amino acids long. The germline V gene has CDR1 SGDLS and CDR2 YYNGEE. V trimming: 0 bases; J trimming: 3 bases; junction bases outside the gene matches: 5. The CDR3 DNA is TGTGCCAGCAGCGTAGGGCGGGGGGGCCGTACAGATACGCAGTATTTT. Translating gives CASSVGRGGRTDTQYF.

V gene TRBV6-2 or TRBV6-3 combines with J gene TRBJ1-2; 10 positions agree with TRBD1. This CDR3 comprises 15 residues. Unmatched junction bases numbered 8, after V lost 2 bases and J lost 8 bases. CDR1 and CDR2 (germline): MNHEY, SVGEGT. CDR3 in DNA: TGTGCCAGCAGTTACCGACGACAGGGGGCGGGAGGCTACACCTTC. Translating it yields CASSYRRQGAGGYTF.

This chain joins TRBV18 and TRBJ1-1, with a tentative D call TRBD1 (6 bases). The CDR3 runs 12 residues. CDR1 is KGHSH, CDR2 LQKENI, per germline. V lost 3 bases to trimming and J lost 8 bases, with 10 bases between them. The CDR3 is CASSPAGAEAFF. The CDR3 nucleotides are TGTGCCAGCTCACCGGCAGGGGCCGAAGCTTTCTTT.

In its sample, this clone was seen once. This rearrangement joins TRBV3-1 (or the pseudogene TRBV3-2) to TRBJ2-4; 7 nucleotides match TRBD1. The germline V gene has CDR1 LGHDT and CDR2 YNNKEL (reference sequence). Trimming cost V 3 bases and J 5 bases; bases outside gene matches: 1. This CDR3 is 13 amino acids long. The chain's CDR3 is CASSQGQQNIQYF. The CDR3, as DNA: TGTGCCAGCAGCCAGGGACAGCAAAACATTCAGTACTTC.

The rearrangement joins TRBV9 to TRBJ2-5; 8 nucleotides line up with TRBD2. The trim removed 3 bases at V and 5 bases at J, leaving 15 bases unmatched. Germline lookup yields CDR1 SGDLS and CDR2 YYNGEE. The length of the CDR3 is 17 residues. CDR3 loop: CASSATGGAGPRETQYF. The CDR3 DNA reads TGTGCCAGCAGCGCTACCGGGGGGGCGGGGCCAAGGGAGACCCAGTACTTC. Using reference TRBV9 and TRBJ2-5 for the parts outside the CDR3, the full variable domain is DSGVTQTPKHLITATGQRVTLRCSPRSGDLSVYWYQQSLDQGLQFLIQYYNGEERAKGNILERFSAQQFPDLHSELNLSSLELGDSALYFCASSATGGAGPRETQYFGPGTRLLVL.

The CDR3 DNA sequence: TGTGCCAGCAGTGACGCAGATAGCAATCAGCCCCAGCATTTT. It is translated as CASSDADSNQPQHF. The chain couples TRBV6-4 to TRBJ1-5; D remains ambiguous. The CDR3 consists of 14 residues. Trimming pared 2 bases from V and 0 bases from J, leaving 5 bases between. Germline loops: CDR1 MRHNA, CDR2 SNTAGT.

The chain couples TRBV4-2 to TRBJ2-3, with a tentative D call TRBD2 (5 bases). The CDR3 runs to 14 residues. Trimming shortened V by 3 bases and J by 0 bases, and 7 bases separated the two germline ends. The V gene's germline CDR1 is LGHNA and CDR2 YNFKEQ. The CDR3 DNA reads as TGTGCCAGCAGCCAGACGGGGAGCACAGATACGCAGTATTTT. It specifies CASSQTGSTDTQYF.

This clone was observed a handful of times. Other DNA sequences from this sample encode an identical CDR3 as well. This chain connects TRBV30 to TRBJ2-7; a weak D match, TRBD2 (5 bases). This CDR3 is 12 amino acids long. In germline, CDR1 is GTSNPN, CDR2 SVGIG (reference sequence). The V and J ends lost 0 bases and 3 bases respectively, with 6 bases between them. The CDR3 here is CAWSVEGYEQYF. CDR3 sequence (DNA): TGTGCCTGGAGTGTTGAGGGCTACGAGCAGTACTTC.

V usage is TRBV12-3 or TRBV12-4 and J usage is TRBJ1-2, with 7 bases matching TRBD1. The V segment lost 6 bases and the J segment 2 bases; nucleotides outside the gene matches: 3. CDR3 length: 13 residues. CDR3 sequence reads: CASSETGNYGYTF. The CDR3 DNA reads TGTGCCAGCAGCGAGACAGGGAACTATGGCTACACCTTC.